Each of the 2 T cell receptor beta chains below was sequenced from the same sample in a study of cytomegalovirus exposure and HLA in healthy donors. The PCR had 60 Vbeta and 13 Jbeta primers. TCRdb's copy holds only in-frame clones and misses some; the assay was immunoSEQ multiplex PCR. The data show some 40,000 clones, nearly 55% seen once. Specimen: PBMCs. These receptors all come from a woman between 35 and 50 years old in good health and CMV-seropositive.

This clone was counted only a few times. The V and J genes are TRBV18 and TRBJ2-3; a possible D gene is TRBD2 (5 bases). Trimming pared 3 bases from V and 1 base from J, leaving 5 bases between. Germline lookup yields CDR1 KGHSH and CDR2 LQKENI. This CDR3 has 13 amino acids. CDR3 sequence: CASSPGGTDTQYF. The CDR3 DNA reads as TGTGCCAGCTCACCCGGGGGCACAGATACGCAGTATTTT.

This clone was found a few times. The chain uses TRBV4-3 and TRBJ1-5; D may be TRBD1 (5 bases). Germline assignment: CDR1 LGHNA and CDR2 YSLEER. CDR3 length: 15 residues. V was cut by 0 bases and J by 5 bases, with 11 bases left in between. CDR3 amino acids: CASSQDWQGHQPQHF. CDR3 bases: TGCGCCAGCAGCCAAGATTGGCAGGGCCATCAGCCCCAGCATTTT.